This TCR beta chain was sequenced during a study of OX40 agonist ivuxolimab in advanced cancers. The study, taken as a whole, reports: On average, CD8+ T cells had more expanded clones than CD4+.

Blood got drawn at baseline, again on cycle 4 day 1, and then on cycle 7 day 1. Assay: immunoSEQ multiplex PCR; the TCRdb copy retains only in-frame clones and omits some. The table lists roughly 67,000 clones, almost 85% of them singletons. The germline CDR1 and CDR2 sequences are LNHDA and SQIVND (reference sequence). Trimming removed 5 bases at V and 4 bases at J, with 13 bases between. The CDR3 runs 14 residues. In the case of this clone: Its antigen is as yet unknown.

The sample consisted of CD4+ or CD8+ T cells sorted from blood, taken in a trial of the OX40 agonist ivuxolimab. The origin of this receptor is an adult with an advanced solid tumor such as melanoma, head and neck, liver or kidney cancer. The chain is built from TRBV19 and TRBJ2-3; maybe TRBD2 (6 bases). CDR3 amino acids: CASSLGRRADTQYF. As DNA, the CDR3 is TGTGCCAGTAGTCTCGGTCGGAGGGCAGATACGCAGTATTTT.